This T cell receptor (beta chain) was captured in a study of blood T cell repertoires in COVID-19. On the study more broadly: Samples of COVID-19 (acute and convalescent) were obtained from the United States, Italy and Spain. The analysed material was cDNA or gDNA that came from T cells, B-cell-depleted T cells, or PBMCs.

Original processing methods: Reference gene primer amplification yielded estimated nucleated cell counts. Using immunoSEQ multiplex PCR, the repertoire was profiled, and TCRdb retains in-frame clones only, with some absent. V, J and clone size are those of that table, while D and trimming were read from the DNA. The sample has 220,000 or so clones, 82% seen once. The CDR3 loop spans 14 amino acids. CDR1 is LNHDA and CDR2 is SQIVND in the germline V gene (reference sequence). With 6 bases removed from V and 4 bases from J, the gap between germline ends came to 13 bases. Seattle researchers signed up patients amid active infection and tracked them longitudinally.

Sequencing was carried out using peripheral blood. This chain connects TRBV19 to TRBJ2-1, with D possibly TRBD1 on 6 matching bases. The TCR was taken from a woman older than 75 with COVID-19, enrolled during active disease. CDR3: CASSPRGQYNEQFF. The CDR3 nucleotides read TGTGCCAGTAGCCCGAGGGGACAATACAATGAGCAGTTCTTC.